These T cell receptor beta chains were read from a single sample in a study of T cells after yellow fever vaccination. TCRdb re-called the 5' RACE reads through MiXCR, storing one row per CDR3 protein. This sample has about 400,000 distinct CDR3 sequences, with around 6.4% found just once. Here the sequenced sample was PBMCs, taken 5 days after the yellow fever booster vaccination. The receptors shown here come from a young man who received the YFV17D yellow fever vaccine. CDR3s include the opening cysteine and the closing phenylalanine or tryptophan. The D gene is left open where the match is weak. Clone sizes are given selectively: once, few, many, or a class where the clone is expanded.

d_call	v_call	j_call	clone_size	cdr3_nt	cdr3_aa
-	TRBV20-1	TRBJ1-1	many	TGCAGTGCTTTCCTGAGGGGGGGGAACACTGAAGCTTTCTTT	CSAFLRGGNTEAFF
-	TRBV12-3/TRBV12-4	TRBJ1-1	few	TGTGCCAGCAGTGCGGGACACTCGAACACTGAAGCTTTCTTT	CASSAGHSNTEAFF
TRBD2	TRBV3-1	TRBJ2-5	few	TGTGCCAGCATCCAAGCGGGAGTCGTAGAGACCCAGTACTTC	CASIQAGVVETQYF
-	TRBV10-3	TRBJ2-7	-	TGTGCCATCAAAGCCAGAGTGGATTCCTACGAGCAGTACTTC	CAIKARVDSYEQYF
-	TRBV20-1	TRBJ1-6	few	TGCAGTGCCAGAAATCCACGTGATAATTCACCCCTCCACTTT	CSARNPRDNSPLHF
-	TRBV2	TRBJ2-1	few	TGTGCCAGCACGACAGAATACAATGAGCAGTTCTTC	CASTTEYNEQFF
TRBD1	TRBV5-6	TRBJ2-2	many	TGTGCCAGCAGCCTAGACAGGGTCGCTCAGAACACCGGGGAGCTGTTTTTT	CASSLDRVAQNTGELFF
TRBD1	TRBV6-2/TRBV6-3	TRBJ2-2	many	TGTGCCAGCTCGGACAGGGCGAACACCGGGGAGCTGTTTTTT	CASSDRANTGELFF
-	TRBV7-9	TRBJ1-4	few	TGTGCCAGCAGCTTAGATACACGTAATGAAAAACTGTTTTTT	CASSLDTRNEKLFF
TRBD1	TRBV10-3	TRBJ1-2	-	TGTGCCATCACGCGACAGGGGGGGGACTATGGCTACACCTTC	CAITRQGGDYGYTF
TRBD2	TRBV7-2	TRBJ2-1	many	TGTGCCAGCAGCCCCGGGACTAGCGTCTACAATGAGCAGTTCTTC	CASSPGTSVYNEQFF
TRBD1	TRBV20-1	TRBJ2-2	-	TGCAGTGCTACACAGGGGGCCGGGGAGCTGTTTTTT	CSATQGAGELFF
TRBD1	TRBV7-9	TRBJ2-1	many	TGTGCCAGCAGCTACCCAGGGGGCAATGAGCAGTTCTTC	CASSYPGGNEQFF
-	TRBV12-3/TRBV12-4	TRBJ2-1	many	TGTGCCAGCAGTCCCCGGACTGGACAGTTCTTC	CASSPRTGQFF
-	TRBV5-6	TRBJ2-7	-	TGTGCCAGCAGCCCCTATTCGCCCGTGGACGAGCAGTACTTC	CASSPYSPVDEQYF
-	TRBV20-1	TRBJ2-1	few	TGCAGTGCCCACGCGGGTAGCCTGTCACCCGAGCAGTTCTTC	CSAHAGSLSPEQFF
TRBD1	TRBV4-3	TRBJ1-1	few	TGCGCCAGCAGCCAATGGACAGGTCCTACTCCCACTGAAGCTTTCTTT	CASSQWTGPTPTEAFF
-	TRBV9	TRBJ2-3	many	TGTGCCAGCAGCGTTGAGATAGGGGGAAAGGGGCAAGATACGCAGTATTTT	CASSVEIGGKGQDTQYF
TRBD1	TRBV15	TRBJ2-7	many	TGTGCCACCAGCAGAGATGATGGACAGGGTCCGGGCGAGCAGTACTTC	CATSRDDGQGPGEQYF
TRBD2	TRBV2	TRBJ2-5	many	TGTGCCAGCAGTCCTAATAGCGGGAACCAAGAGACCCAGTACTTC	CASSPNSGNQETQYF
TRBD2	TRBV29-1	TRBJ2-3	many	TGCAGCGTTGGTAGCGGGAGTTCAGATACGCAGTATTTT	CSVGSGSSDTQYF
TRBD1	TRBV27	TRBJ1-2	-	TGTGCCAGCAGTCCTACAGGGGGTATATTGGGCTACACCTTC	CASSPTGGILGYTF
-	TRBV7-2	TRBJ2-1	-	TGTGCCAGCAGCTTAGCTCAGGCATGGGTCAATGAGCAGTTCTTC	CASSLAQAWVNEQFF
TRBD2	TRBV4-3	TRBJ2-1	many	TGCGCCAGCAGCCGCTCCGGGAGGTACAATGAGCAGTTCTTC	CASSRSGRYNEQFF
TRBD1	TRBV20-1	TRBJ2-1	-	TGCAGTGCCTCCCACAGGGCGCCGGGACAGGGTCGCAATGAGCAGTTCTTC	CSASHRAPGQGRNEQFF
TRBD1	TRBV4-3	TRBJ2-7	many	TGCGCCAGCAGCCAAGAAAGGACAGGGGGACTGGGTGAGCAGTACTTC	CASSQERTGGLGEQYF
-	TRBV7-8	TRBJ2-3	many	TGTGCCAGCAGCTCAGGGGCGGGAGTGGTAGATACGCAGTATTTT	CASSSGAGVVDTQYF
-	TRBV19	TRBJ1-1	-	TGTGCCAGTAGTAGGCAGGTCCAACGGAACACTGAAGCTTTCTTT	CASSRQVQRNTEAFF
-	TRBV6-1	TRBJ1-1	few	TGTGCCAGCCGAACGGACATTGGGAACACTGAAGCTTTCTTT	CASRTDIGNTEAFF
-	TRBV12-3/TRBV12-4	TRBJ1-5	-	TGTGCCAGCAGCTACGGTGGGTTGTCCCAGCATTTT	CASSYGGLSQHF
TRBD2	TRBV20-1	TRBJ2-4	many	TGCAGTGCTCCAACTATTCAGCGGGAGGTAAACATTCAGTACTTC	CSAPTIQREVNIQYF
TRBD2	TRBV29-1	TRBJ2-1	few	TGCAGCTGGGAGGGAGCGGGGAGCGAAGCAATTGAGCAGTTCTTC	CSWEGAGSEAIEQFF
-	TRBV3-1	TRBJ2-7	few	TGTGCCAGCAGCCTCCACCGGGACACCTACGAGCAGTACTTC	CASSLHRDTYEQYF
-	TRBV12-3/TRBV12-4	TRBJ2-5	many	TGTGCCAGCAGTTTAGGTTCCGAGGGGGAGACCCAGTACTTC	CASSLGSEGETQYF
TRBD2	TRBV11-2	TRBJ2-1	-	TGTGCCAGCAGCTTAAAAACCGGCGGGGGTGAGCAGTTCTTC	CASSLKTGGGEQFF
-	TRBV12-3/TRBV12-4	TRBJ2-7	few	TGTGCCAGCAGCCCCGGACCTACCGGCCCCTACGAGCAGTACTTC	CASSPGPTGPYEQYF
-	TRBV20-1	TRBJ2-2	-	TGCAGTGCTAGAGTCCGCGACCGGAACACCGGGGAGCTGTTTTTT	CSARVRDRNTGELFF
TRBD1	TRBV2	TRBJ2-5	-	TGTGCCAGCAGTGATCATGGGACAGGGAAAGAGACCCAGTACTTC	CASSDHGTGKETQYF
TRBD1	TRBV28	TRBJ2-2	-	TGTGCCAACGGAGGACAGGGGGCAATCACCGGGGAGCTGTTTTTT	CANGGQGAITGELFF
-	TRBV6-1	TRBJ2-1	few	TGTGCCAGCAGTGACAGGGGACTGGCCAATGAGCAGTTCTTC	CASSDRGLANEQFF
-	TRBV4-3	TRBJ2-3	many	TGCGCCAGCAGCCAAGAAGGACAAGATACGCAGTATTTT	CASSQEGQDTQYF
-	TRBV20-1	TRBJ2-1	many	TGCAGTGCTAGAGTTTTAGCGGACGGGGAGCAGTTCTTC	CSARVLADGEQFF
-	TRBV12-3/TRBV12-4	TRBJ2-1	few	TGTGCCAGCAGTTTGAGCAGTTTAATAGGCTTC	CASSLSSLIGF
-	TRBV15	TRBJ2-6	few	TGTGCCACCAGCAGAGAACAGGGCGCCGGGGCCAACGTCCTGACTTTC	CATSREQGAGANVLTF
-	TRBV20-1	TRBJ1-5	-	TGCAGTGCTAGAGCAGACTTGACAGGAAATCAGCCCCAGCATTTT	CSARADLTGNQPQHF
TRBD2	TRBV20-1	TRBJ2-1	many	TGCAGTGCTAGACAAACGGGGACTAGCGGGAGTTTGAATGAGCAGTTCTTC	CSARQTGTSGSLNEQFF
TRBD1	TRBV7-9	TRBJ1-6	few	TGTGCCAGCACCTCGTCCGGGACAGGGGGGCCCTCATCACCCCTCCACTTT	CASTSSGTGGPSSPLHF
TRBD2	TRBV20-1	TRBJ2-1	few	TGCAGTGCTTCGGGACTAGCGGCCAACAATGAGCAGTTCTTC	CSASGLAANNEQFF
-	TRBV19	TRBJ1-1	-	TGTGCCTCAGCTGCAGATACGAACACTGAAGCTTTCTTT	CASAADTNTEAFF
-	TRBV7-8	TRBJ2-1	-	TGTGCCAGCAGCTCCCGGGAGGAGGGGGTCTACAATGAGCAGTTCTTC	CASSSREEGVYNEQFF
TRBD2	TRBV9	TRBJ2-7	many	TGTGCCAGCAGCGCGTCCGGGACTAGCGCTTGGGAGCAGTACTTC	CASSASGTSAWEQYF
TRBD2	TRBV7-6	TRBJ2-3	-	TGTGCCAGCAGCTTGGGACTAGCGAATACGCAGTATTTT	CASSLGLANTQYF
-	TRBV15	TRBJ1-1	-	TGTGCCACCAGCCGCCAGTCCGTGAACACTGAAGCTTTCTTT	CATSRQSVNTEAFF
-	TRBV7-2	TRBJ1-5	few	TGTGCCAGCAGCCCAGAGGTCGAAAGGCCCCAGCATTTT	CASSPEVERPQHF
-	TRBV20-1	TRBJ2-1	few	TGCAGTGCTTTGAGGGTCAATGAGCAGTTCTTC	CSALRVNEQFF
-	TRBV6-2/TRBV6-3	TRBJ2-2	-	TGTGCCAGCAGAGCAGGGACCGGGGAGCTGTTTTTT	CASRAGTGELFF
-	TRBV5-1	TRBJ2-3	few	TGCGCCAGCAGCTTACCGGGCCAAAGCTCAGATACGCAGTATTTT	CASSLPGQSSDTQYF
TRBD1	TRBV18	TRBJ2-7	many	TGTGCCAGCTCACCTCAGACAGGGTCGCGGTACTTC	CASSPQTGSRYF
TRBD2	TRBV7-2	TRBJ2-1	-	TGTGCCAGCAGCTTAACGGGACTAACAAACAATGAGCAGTTCTTC	CASSLTGLTNNEQFF